The 4 T cell receptor beta chains reported below all come from one sample, sequenced in a study of molecular identifiers for immune sequencing clone quantification. TCRdb ran MiXCR on the PCR reads and lists one entry per CDR3 protein. The sample carries hundreds of thousands of distinct CDR3 sequences, 25% recorded once. The sample comprised naive CD8+ T cells from blood, with Jurkat cell RNA spiked in. The subset denotes: FACS-sorted CD8+CD4-CCR7+CD45RA+ naive T cells. The receptors derive from a human donor in good health. Some libraries in this study had Jurkat cell RNA spiked in.

The chain combines TRBV21-1 with TRBJ2-7. TRBV21-1 is an annotated pseudogene. The CDR3 has 13 residues. Here the CDR3 DNA reads TGTGCCAGCCAGGACGCAAGCCCCTACGAGCAGTACTTC. It translates to CASQDASPYEQYF.

The chain uses TRBV19 and TRBJ2-7; TRBD1 agrees at 10 bases. The CDR3 contains 15 residues. V shed 2 bases, J shed 5 bases, and the junction held 6 bases outside the gene matches. Germline V gene data show CDR1 as LNHDA and CDR2 as SQIVND (reference sequence). Here the CDR3 DNA reads TGTGCCAGTAGTATAACGCAGGGACAGGGGAACGAGCAGTACTTC. Translated: CASSITQGQGNEQYF.

This chain joins TRBV10-2 and TRBJ2-7; 16 bases map to TRBD2. Trimming at V came to 1 base and at J to 7 bases, leaving 10 bases not matched to a gene. This CDR3 spans 18 amino acids. CDR1 is WSHSY and CDR2 is SAAADI in the germline V gene. DNA of the CDR3: TGCGCCAGCAGTGAGTTGGGACTAGCGGGGGGGCTGTCGGGTGAGCAGTACTTC. This codes for CASSELGLAGGLSGEQYF.

This clonotype was observed many times. In DNA form, the CDR3 reads TGTGCCAGCAGTTTCCTTGGGAGGGAGACAGATACGCAGTATTTT. It is translated as CASSFLGRETDTQYF. The chain carries TRBV12-3 or TRBV12-4 and TRBJ2-3, with 7 bases that match TRBD2. The CDR3 loop spans 15 amino acids. The V and J ends lost 3 bases and 3 bases, in that order; junction bases with no gene match: 6.